The 5 T cell receptor beta chains reported below all come from one sample, sequenced in a study of CD8+CD57+ T cells in acquired aplastic anemia. TCR beta VDJ and CDR3 profiling used genomic DNA as template. TCRdb fed the reads into MiXCR, producing one record per CDR3 protein. The data show 190,000 or so distinct CDR3 sequences, with over 60% seen just once and 25% to 35% held by the top ten. The sample was sorted CD4+, CD8+, or CD8+CD57+ T cells (not recorded which) from PBMCs. These receptors all come from a human donor in good health.

The chain carries TRBV9 and TRBJ2-1; TRBD2 matches 11 bases. The V gene end was trimmed by 6 bases and the J gene end by 5 bases; junction bases not matched to a gene: 4. This CDR3 has 14 residues. CDR1 and CDR2 (germline): SGDLS, YYNGEE. This chain's CDR3 is CASTGTSGHNEQFF. DNA for the CDR3: TGTGCCAGCACCGGGACTAGCGGACACAATGAGCAGTTCTTC.

This clonotype was counted a few times. The chain employs TRBV24-1 and TRBJ2-7; D is unresolved. Trimming shortened V by 8 bases and J by 3 bases, and 19 bases separated the two germline ends. The CDR3 totals 15 residues. In germline, CDR1 is KGHDR, CDR2 SFDVKD. CDR3 DNA: TGTGCCACCACAGGCCCCACGAGTACATTCTACGAGCAGTACTTC. Its protein product is CATTGPTSTFYEQYF.

This clonotype showed up just a few times. This chain uses TRBV25-1 with TRBJ2-4; the match to TRBD1 covers 8 bases. CDR1 and CDR2 from the germline V gene are MGHDK and SYGVNS. The ends lost 4 bases at V and 3 bases at J; junction bases unmatched: 8. The CDR3 contains 16 residues. The CDR3 sequence: CASSGHTGGGKNIQYF. CDR3 DNA sequence: TGTGCCAGCAGTGGGCACACAGGGGGAGGCAAAAACATTCAGTACTTC. The full variable domain, completed using reference TRBV25-1 and TRBJ2-4, is EADIYQTPRYLVIGTGKKITLECSQTMGHDKMYWYQQDPGMELHLIHYSYGVNSTEKGDLSSESTVSRIRTEHFPLTLESARPSHTSQYLCASSGHTGGGKNIQYFGAGTRLSVL.

This chain links TRBV7-9 with TRBJ1-2; D perhaps matches TRBD1 (5 bases). The germline gives CDR1 SEHNR, CDR2 FQNEAQ (reference sequence). The CDR3 extends over 13 amino acids. V was cut by 5 bases and J by 7 bases, with 14 bases left in between. This chain's CDR3 is CASSQGVGIGYTF. The CDR3 coding sequence is TGTGCCAGCAGCCAAGGGGTAGGGATTGGCTACACCTTC.

Ten or more counts support this clonotype. J is TRBJ1-1 and V is TRBV19; 7 nucleotides match TRBD1. Germline CDR1 reads LNHDA; CDR2 reads SQIVND (reference sequence). Unmatched junction bases numbered 16, after V lost 3 bases and J lost 6 bases. The CDR3 consists of 17 residues. This CDR3 is CASSIRGEGPSRAEAFF. The CDR3 nucleotides read TGTGCCAGTAGTATCAGGGGGGAGGGACCGTCGAGGGCTGAAGCTTTCTTT.